The rows below give T cell receptor beta chains drawn from one sample of a study of CD8 T cells in ankylosing spondylitis. In TCRdb, the 5' RACE reads were re-called with MiXCR into one record per CDR3 protein. The data contain just over 300,000 distinct CDR3 sequences, around 20% of them seen just once; the ten biggest clones take up 3.5%. Specimen: blood, either unsorted or a sorted T cell fraction (not recorded which). The receptor source for this set is a female donor with ankylosing spondylitis or in good health (not recorded which). The CDR3 runs from the conserved cysteine through the conserved F or W. Fields, in order: V gene, J gene, clone size, CDR3 protein. Only part of the rows carry a size: once, few, many, or a class if the clone is expanded.

v_call: TRBV29-1; j_call: TRBJ2-5; clone_size: few; cdr3_aa: CSVSRAQGETQYF
v_call: TRBV9; j_call: TRBJ2-1; clone_size: .; cdr3_aa: CASSLTPSGGGNEQFF
v_call: TRBV3-1; j_call: TRBJ2-1; clone_size: .; cdr3_aa: CASSQEVLTREISF
v_call: TRBV11-2; j_call: TRBJ1-1; clone_size: .; cdr3_aa: CASSLGAGVAEAFF
v_call: TRBV20-1; j_call: TRBJ1-5; clone_size: .; cdr3_aa: CSVYKGGQPQHF
v_call: TRBV4-2; j_call: TRBJ2-1; clone_size: .; cdr3_aa: CASSQDGRGSYNEQFF
v_call: TRBV7-2; j_call: TRBJ1-5; clone_size: .; cdr3_aa: CASSLSPNQPQHF
v_call: TRBV20-1; j_call: TRBJ2-7; clone_size: .; cdr3_aa: CSARDRPTYEQYF
v_call: TRBV24-1; j_call: TRBJ2-7; clone_size: .; cdr3_aa: CATRPWVVHEQYF
v_call: TRBV12-3/TRBV12-4; j_call: TRBJ2-3; clone_size: few; cdr3_aa: CASRSSGSTDTQYF
v_call: TRBV4-3; j_call: TRBJ1-2; clone_size: few; cdr3_aa: CASSQDSGDSYTF
v_call: TRBV7-2; j_call: TRBJ2-5; clone_size: many; cdr3_aa: CASSLAGIGETQYF
v_call: TRBV5-1; j_call: TRBJ2-1; clone_size: .; cdr3_aa: CASSLGAGSGAGLAGIYNEQFF
v_call: TRBV6-5; j_call: TRBJ2-7; clone_size: few; cdr3_aa: CASSYSGQGIDEQYF
v_call: TRBV20-1; j_call: TRBJ1-1; clone_size: few; cdr3_aa: CSASRGVHEAFF
v_call: TRBV27; j_call: TRBJ1-2; clone_size: .; cdr3_aa: CASSLSMVRRGGYTF
v_call: TRBV6-1; j_call: TRBJ2-7; clone_size: few; cdr3_aa: CASSGDQSSYEQYF
v_call: TRBV11-2; j_call: TRBJ2-3; clone_size: .; cdr3_aa: CASSTDRGADTQYF